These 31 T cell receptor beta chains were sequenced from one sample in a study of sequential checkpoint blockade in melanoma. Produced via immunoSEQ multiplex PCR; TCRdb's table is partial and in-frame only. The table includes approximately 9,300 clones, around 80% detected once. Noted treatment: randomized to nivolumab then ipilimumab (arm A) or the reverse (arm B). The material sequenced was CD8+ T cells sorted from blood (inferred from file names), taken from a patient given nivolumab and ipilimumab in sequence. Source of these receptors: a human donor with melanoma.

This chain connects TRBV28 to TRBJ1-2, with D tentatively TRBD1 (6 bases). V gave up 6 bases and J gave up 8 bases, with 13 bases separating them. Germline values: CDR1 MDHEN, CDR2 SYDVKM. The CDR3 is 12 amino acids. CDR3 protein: CASSLTGHGYTF. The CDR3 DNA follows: TGTGCCAGCAGCCTAACAGGGCACGGCTACACCTTC.

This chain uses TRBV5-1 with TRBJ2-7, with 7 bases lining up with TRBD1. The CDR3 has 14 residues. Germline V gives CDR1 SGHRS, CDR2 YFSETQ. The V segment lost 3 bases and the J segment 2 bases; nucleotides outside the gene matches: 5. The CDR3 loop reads CASSSTGKPYEQYF. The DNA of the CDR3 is TGCGCCAGCAGCTCGACAGGGAAACCCTACGAGCAGTACTTC. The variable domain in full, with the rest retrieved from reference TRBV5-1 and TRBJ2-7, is KAGVTQTPRYLIKTRGQQVTLSCSPISGHRSVSWYQQTPGQGLQFLFEYFSETQRNKGNFPGRFSGRQFSNSRSEMNVSTLELGDSALYLCASSSTGKPYEQYFGPGTRLTVT.

The CDR3 is CASSLTGGGYEQFF. In DNA, the CDR3 is TGTGCCAGCAGCCTGACAGGGGGCGGTTATGAGCAGTTCTTC. J is TRBJ2-1 and V is TRBV27, with 10 bases matching TRBD1. This CDR3 has 14 residues. V was pared by 6 bases and J by 8 bases, with 7 bases of the junction left unmatched. Germline V gene lookup returns CDR1 MNHEY and CDR2 SMNVEV (reference sequence).

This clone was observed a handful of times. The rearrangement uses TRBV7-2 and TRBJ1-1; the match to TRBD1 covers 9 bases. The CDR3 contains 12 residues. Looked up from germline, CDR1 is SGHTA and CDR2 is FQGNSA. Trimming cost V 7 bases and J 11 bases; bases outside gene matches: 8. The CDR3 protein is CASTNLGTGAFF. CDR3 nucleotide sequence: TGTGCCAGCACCAACCTCGGGACAGGGGCTTTCTTT. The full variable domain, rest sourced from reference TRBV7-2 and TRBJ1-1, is GAGVSQSPSNKVTEKGKDVELRCDPISGHTALYWYRQSLGQGLEFLIYFQGNSAPDKSGLPSDRFSAERTGGSVSTLTIQRTQQEDSAVYLCASTNLGTGAFFGQGTRLTVV.

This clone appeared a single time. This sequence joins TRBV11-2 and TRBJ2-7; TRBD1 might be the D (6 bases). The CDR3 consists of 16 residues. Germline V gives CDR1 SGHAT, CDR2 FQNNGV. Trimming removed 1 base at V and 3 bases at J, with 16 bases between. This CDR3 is CASSLVGDNNYYEQYF. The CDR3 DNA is TGTGCCAGCAGCTTAGTAGGGGACAATAACTACTACGAGCAGTACTTC.

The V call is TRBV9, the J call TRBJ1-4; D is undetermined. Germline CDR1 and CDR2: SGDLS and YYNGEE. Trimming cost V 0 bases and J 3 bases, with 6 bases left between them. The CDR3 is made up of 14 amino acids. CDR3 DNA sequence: TGTGCCAGCAGCGTAGGAAGCCCTAATGAAAAACTGTTTTTT. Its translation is CASSVGSPNEKLFF.

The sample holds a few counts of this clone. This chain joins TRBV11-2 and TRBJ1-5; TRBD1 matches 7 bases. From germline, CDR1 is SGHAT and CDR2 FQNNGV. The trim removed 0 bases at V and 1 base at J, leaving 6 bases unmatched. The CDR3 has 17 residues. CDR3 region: CASSLEGAGGSNQPQHF. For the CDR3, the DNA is TGTGCCAGCAGCTTAGAGGGGGCAGGGGGGAGCAATCAGCCCCAGCATTTT.

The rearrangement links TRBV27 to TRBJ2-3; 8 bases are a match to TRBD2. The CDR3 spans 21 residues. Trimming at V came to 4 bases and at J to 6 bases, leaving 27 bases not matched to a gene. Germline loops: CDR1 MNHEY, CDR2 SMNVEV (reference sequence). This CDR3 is CASSSRIGLLERGGLGDTQYF. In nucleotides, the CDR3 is TGTGCCAGCAGTTCTCGAATCGGGTTGTTGGAACGGGGGGGCCTTGGGGATACGCAGTATTTT.

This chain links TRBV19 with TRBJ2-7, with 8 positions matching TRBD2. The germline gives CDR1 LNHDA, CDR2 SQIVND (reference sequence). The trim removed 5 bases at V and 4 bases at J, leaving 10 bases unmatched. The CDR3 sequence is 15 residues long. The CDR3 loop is CASSPRGDGGYEQYF. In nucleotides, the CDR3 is TGTGCCAGTAGTCCGCGGGGGGACGGGGGATACGAGCAGTACTTC.

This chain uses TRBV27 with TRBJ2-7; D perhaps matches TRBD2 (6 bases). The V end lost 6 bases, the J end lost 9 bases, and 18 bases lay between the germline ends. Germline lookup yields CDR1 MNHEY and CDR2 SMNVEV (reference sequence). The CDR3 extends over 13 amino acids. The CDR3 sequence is CASSPTRGAVQYF. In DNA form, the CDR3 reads TGTGCCAGCAGCCCGACTAGAGGGGCCGTGCAGTACTTC.

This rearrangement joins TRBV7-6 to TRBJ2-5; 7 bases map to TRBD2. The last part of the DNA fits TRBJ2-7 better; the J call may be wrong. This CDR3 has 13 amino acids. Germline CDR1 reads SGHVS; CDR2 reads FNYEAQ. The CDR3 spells CASSLGTIYEQYF. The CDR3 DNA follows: TGTGCCAGCAGCCTCGGGACTATCTACGAGCAGTACTTC.

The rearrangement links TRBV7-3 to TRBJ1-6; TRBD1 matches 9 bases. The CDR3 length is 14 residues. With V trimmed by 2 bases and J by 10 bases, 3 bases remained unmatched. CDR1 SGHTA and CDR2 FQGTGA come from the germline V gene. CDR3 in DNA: TGTGCCAGCAGCTTAGACAGGGGGAAATCACCCCTCCACTTT. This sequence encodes CASSLDRGKSPLHF.

CDR3 in amino acids: CASSLEQGRYGYTF. As DNA, the CDR3 is TGTGCCAGCAGCTTAGAACAGGGACGCTATGGCTACACCTTC. The chain recombines TRBV7-8 with TRBJ1-2; D possibly corresponds to TRBD1 (6 bases). Trimming cost V 1 base and J 4 bases, with 10 bases left between them. The CDR3 runs 14 residues. The germline CDR1 and CDR2 sequences are SGHVS and FQNEAQ.

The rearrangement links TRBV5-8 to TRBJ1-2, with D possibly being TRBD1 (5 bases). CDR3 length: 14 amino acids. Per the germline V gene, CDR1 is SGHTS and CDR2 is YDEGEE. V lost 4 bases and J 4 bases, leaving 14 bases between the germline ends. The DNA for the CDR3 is TGTGCCAGCAGCCAAACCACGGGACTCTATGGCTACACCTTC. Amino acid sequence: CASSQTTGLYGYTF.

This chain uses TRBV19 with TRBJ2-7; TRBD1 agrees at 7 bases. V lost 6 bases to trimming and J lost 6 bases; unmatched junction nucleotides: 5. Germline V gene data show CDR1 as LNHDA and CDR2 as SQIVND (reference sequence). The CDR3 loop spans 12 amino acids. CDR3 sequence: CASRSGGSEQYF. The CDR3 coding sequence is TGTGCCAGTAGGTCAGGGGGATCCGAGCAGTACTTC.

Here the CDR3 DNA reads TGTGCCAGCAGTCCATGGGGGGGCGGGAATCAGCCCCAGCATTTT. The encoded protein is CASSPWGGGNQPQHF. The chain joins TRBV6-5 to TRBJ1-5; possibly TRBD1 for D (6 bases). Germline V gives CDR1 MNHEY, CDR2 SVGAGI. V was pared by 5 bases and J by 4 bases, with 15 bases between. This CDR3 spans 15 amino acids.

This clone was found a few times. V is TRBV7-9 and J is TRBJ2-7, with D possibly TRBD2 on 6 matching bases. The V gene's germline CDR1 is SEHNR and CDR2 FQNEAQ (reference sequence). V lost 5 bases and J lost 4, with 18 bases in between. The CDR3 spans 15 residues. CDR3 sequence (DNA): TGTGCCAGCAGCGAGGACTACGTCAACCCTTACGAGCAGTACTTC. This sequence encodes CASSEDYVNPYEQYF.

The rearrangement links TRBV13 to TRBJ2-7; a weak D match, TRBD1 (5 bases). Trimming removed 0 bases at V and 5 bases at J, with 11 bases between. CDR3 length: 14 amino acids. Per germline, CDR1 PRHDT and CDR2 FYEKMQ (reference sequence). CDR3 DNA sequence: TGTGCCAGCAGCTTAGGTGGGGCATCCAACGAGCAGTACTTC. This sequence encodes CASSLGGASNEQYF.

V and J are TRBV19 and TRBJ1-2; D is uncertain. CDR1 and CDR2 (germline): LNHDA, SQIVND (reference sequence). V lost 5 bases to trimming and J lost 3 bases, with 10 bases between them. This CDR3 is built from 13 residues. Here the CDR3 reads CASSVSVDYGYTF. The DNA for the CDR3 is TGTGCCAGTAGTGTGTCGGTGGACTATGGCTACACCTTC.

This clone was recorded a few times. DNA of the CDR3: TGTGCCAGCAGCCCCCAGGGGGAGCGGGGGACCTACGAGCAGTACTTC. Residues: CASSPQGERGTYEQYF. The chain combines TRBV4-2 with TRBJ2-7; D might be TRBD2 (8 bases). The CDR3 extends over 16 amino acids. Germline V CDR1 and CDR2: LGHNA, YNFKEQ. The V and J ends lost 4 bases and 2 bases respectively, with 18 bases between them.

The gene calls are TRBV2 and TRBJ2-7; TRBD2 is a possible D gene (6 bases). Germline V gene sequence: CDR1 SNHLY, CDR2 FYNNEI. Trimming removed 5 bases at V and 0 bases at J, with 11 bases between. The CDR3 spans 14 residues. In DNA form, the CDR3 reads TGTGCCAGCAGTAATAGCGGTAGCTCCTACGAGCAGTACTTC. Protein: CASSNSGSSYEQYF.

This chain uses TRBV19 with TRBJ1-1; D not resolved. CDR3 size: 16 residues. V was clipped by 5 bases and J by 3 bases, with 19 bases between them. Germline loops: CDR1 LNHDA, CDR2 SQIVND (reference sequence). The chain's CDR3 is CASSDHSSLRDTEAFF. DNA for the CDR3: TGTGCCAGTAGTGATCACTCTTCCCTACGGGACACTGAAGCTTTCTTT.

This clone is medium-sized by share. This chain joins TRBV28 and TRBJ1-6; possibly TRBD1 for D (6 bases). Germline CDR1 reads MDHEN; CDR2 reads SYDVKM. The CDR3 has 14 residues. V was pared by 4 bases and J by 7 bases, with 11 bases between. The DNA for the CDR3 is TGTGCCAGCAGTTGGGCGGGGGCGAATTCACCCCTCCACTTT. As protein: CASSWAGANSPLHF.

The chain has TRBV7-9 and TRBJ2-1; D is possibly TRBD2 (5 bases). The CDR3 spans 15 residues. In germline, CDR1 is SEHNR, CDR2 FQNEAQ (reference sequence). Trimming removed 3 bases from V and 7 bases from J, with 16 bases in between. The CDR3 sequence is CASSFDGLGGNEQFF. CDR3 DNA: TGTGCCAGCAGCTTTGACGGGTTAGGCGGGAATGAGCAGTTCTTC.

The CDR3 here is CASSLTSGEFETQYF. In nucleotides, the CDR3 is TGTGCCAGTAGTCTTACTAGCGGGGAATTTGAGACCCAGTACTTC. The chain combines TRBV19 with TRBJ2-5; 10 nucleotides line up with TRBD2. V was pared by 5 bases and J by 5 bases, with 8 bases of the junction left unmatched. Germline values: CDR1 LNHDA, CDR2 SQIVND (reference sequence). The CDR3 totals 15 residues.

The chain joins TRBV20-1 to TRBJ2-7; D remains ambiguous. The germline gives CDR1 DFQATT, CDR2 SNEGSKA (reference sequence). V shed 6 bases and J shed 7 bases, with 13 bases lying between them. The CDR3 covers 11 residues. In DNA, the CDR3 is TGCAGTGCGACTGCAAAGGTGGAGCAGTACTTC. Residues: CSATAKVEQYF.

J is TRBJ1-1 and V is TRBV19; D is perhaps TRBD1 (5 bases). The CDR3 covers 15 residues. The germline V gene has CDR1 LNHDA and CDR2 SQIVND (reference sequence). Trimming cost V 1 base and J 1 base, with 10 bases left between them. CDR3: CASSIGPGKNTEAFF. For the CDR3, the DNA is TGTGCCAGTAGTATAGGACCAGGGAAGAACACTGAAGCTTTCTTT. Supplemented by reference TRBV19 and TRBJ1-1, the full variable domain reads DGGITQSPKYLFRKEGQNVTLSCEQNLNHDAMYWYRQDPGQGLRLIYYSQIVNDFQKGDIAEGYSVSREKKESFPLTVTSAQKNPTAFYLCASSIGPGKNTEAFFGQGTRLTVV.

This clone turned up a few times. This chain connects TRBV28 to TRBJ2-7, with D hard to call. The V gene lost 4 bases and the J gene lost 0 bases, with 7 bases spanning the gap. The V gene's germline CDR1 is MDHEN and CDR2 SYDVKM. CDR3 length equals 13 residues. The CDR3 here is CASSYSDSYEQYF. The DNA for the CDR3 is TGTGCCAGCAGTTACTCTGACTCCTACGAGCAGTACTTC. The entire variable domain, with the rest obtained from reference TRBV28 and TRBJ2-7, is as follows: DVKVTQSSRYLVKRTGEKVFLECVQDMDHENMFWYRQDPGLGLRLIYFSYDVKMKEKGDIPEGYSVSREKKERFSLILESASTNQTSMYLCASSYSDSYEQYFGPGTRLTVT.

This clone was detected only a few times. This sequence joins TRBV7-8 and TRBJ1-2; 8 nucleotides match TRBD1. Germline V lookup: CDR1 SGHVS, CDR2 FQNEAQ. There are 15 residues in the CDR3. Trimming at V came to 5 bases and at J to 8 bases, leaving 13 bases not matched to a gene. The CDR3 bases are TGTGCCAGCAGCGGTGACAGGGGAAATTGGAGGGGCTACACCTTC. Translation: CASSGDRGNWRGYTF.

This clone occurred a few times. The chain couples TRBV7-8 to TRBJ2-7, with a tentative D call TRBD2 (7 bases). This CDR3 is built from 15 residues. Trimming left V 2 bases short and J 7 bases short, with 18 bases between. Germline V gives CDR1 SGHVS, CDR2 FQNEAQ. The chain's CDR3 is CASSLRGGPGGEQYF. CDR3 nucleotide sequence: TGTGCCAGCAGCTTAAGGGGGGGCCCGGGGGGTGAGCAGTACTTC.

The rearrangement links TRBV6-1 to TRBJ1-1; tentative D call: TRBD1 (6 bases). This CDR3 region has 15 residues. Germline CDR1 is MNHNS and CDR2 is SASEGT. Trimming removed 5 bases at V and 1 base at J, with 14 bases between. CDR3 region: CASSRMTGQNTEAFF. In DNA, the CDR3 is TGTGCCAGCAGTAGAATGACAGGCCAGAACACTGAAGCTTTCTTT.